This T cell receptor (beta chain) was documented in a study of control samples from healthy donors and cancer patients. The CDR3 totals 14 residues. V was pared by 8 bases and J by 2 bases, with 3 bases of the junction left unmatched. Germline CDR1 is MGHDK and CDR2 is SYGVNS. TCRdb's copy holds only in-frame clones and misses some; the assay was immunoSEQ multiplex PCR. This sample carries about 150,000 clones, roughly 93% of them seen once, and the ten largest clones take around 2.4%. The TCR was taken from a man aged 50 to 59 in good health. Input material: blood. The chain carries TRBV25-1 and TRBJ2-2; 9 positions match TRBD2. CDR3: CASSGLANTGELFF. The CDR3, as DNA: TGTGCCAGCTCGGGACTAGCAAACACCGGGGAGCTGTTTTTT.